These T cell receptor beta chains were read from a single sample in a study of T cells after yellow fever vaccination. Using its own MiXCR run on the 5' RACE reads, TCRdb lists one record per CDR3 protein. The top ten clones hold 18% of a sample with under 400,000 distinct CDR3 sequences, roughly 12% of them seen once. The specimen was PBMCs, collected on the day of the first yellow fever vaccination. All receptors derive from a young man who received the YFV17D yellow fever vaccine. The CDR3 runs from the conserved cysteine through the conserved F or W. The order of the fields is J gene, V gene, D gene, clone size, CDR3 protein, CDR3 DNA. The D gene is left open where the match is weak. Part of the rows lack a size; the others show once, few, many or a class for expanded clones.

TRBJ2-7 | TRBV5-4 | . | few | CASSLEPGRGAYEQYF | TGTGCCAGCAGCTTGGAGCCGGGGAGGGGGGCCTACGAGCAGTACTTC
TRBJ2-3 | TRBV5-6 | . | few | CASSWPSVGTDTQYF | TGTGCCAGCAGCTGGCCCTCCGTAGGCACAGATACGCAGTATTTT
TRBJ2-3 | TRBV28 | . | few | CASSLLRGGTQYF | TGTGCCAGCAGTTTGCTCAGGGGGGGTACGCAGTATTTT
TRBJ2-3 | TRBV4-1 | TRBD2 | many | CASSSPERGVTDTQYF | TGCGCCAGCAGCTCCCCAGAGCGGGGAGTTACAGATACGCAGTATTTT
TRBJ2-5 | TRBV5-4 | . | . | CASSFEQGETQYF | TGTGCCAGCAGCTTTGAACAGGGAGAGACCCAGTACTTC
TRBJ1-5 | TRBV12-3/TRBV12-4 | . | few | CASSSMNQPQHF | TGTGCCAGCAGTTCAATGAATCAGCCCCAGCATTTT
TRBJ1-2 | TRBV12-3/TRBV12-4 | . | . | CASSLDTARGYTF | TGTGCCAGCAGTCTGGACACCGCTCGGGGCTACACCTTC
TRBJ1-3 | TRBV5-5 | . | . | CASSLRDWMFGNTIYF | TGTGCCAGCAGCTTGAGGGACTGGATGTTTGGAAACACCATATATTTT
TRBJ2-3 | TRBV10-2 | TRBD2 | . | CASKERGSTDTQYF | TGCGCCAGCAAGGAGCGGGGCAGCACAGATACGCAGTATTTT
TRBJ2-2 | TRBV7-3 | . | . | CASSLNTHSNTGELFF | TGTGCCAGCAGCTTAAACACACATTCGAACACCGGGGAGCTGTTTTTT
TRBJ2-1 | TRBV5-4 | . | . | CASSFLDQGLPEQFF | TGTGCCAGCAGCTTTCTAGACCAGGGTCTACCTGAGCAGTTCTTC
TRBJ2-1 | TRBV20-1 | . | many | CSAPRGGGNNEQFF | TGCAGTGCCCCCCGCGGAGGGGGGAACAATGAGCAGTTCTTC
TRBJ2-7 | TRBV6-5 | . | few | CASSYSPSSSYEQYF | TGTGCCAGCAGTTACAGCCCATCTAGCTCCTACGAGCAGTACTTC
TRBJ2-3 | TRBV19 | . | . | CASSMRRRDTQYF | TGTGCCAGTAGTATGCGTCGGAGGGATACGCAGTATTTT
TRBJ2-1 | TRBV2 | . | few | CASSEALLGVLSYNEQFF | TGTGCCAGCAGTGAAGCGCTTCTAGGGGTTCTATCCTACAATGAGCAGTTCTTC
TRBJ1-1 | TRBV7-2 | . | few | CASSLDLGRNTEAFF | TGTGCCAGCAGCTTAGATCTAGGGCGGAACACTGAAGCTTTCTTT
TRBJ2-1 | TRBV11-3 | . | . | CASSSVPGGYNEQFF | TGTGCCAGCAGCTCCGTCCCCGGGGGATACAATGAGCAGTTCTTC
TRBJ2-1 | TRBV7-3 | . | . | CASSLPGAPRGDEQFF | TGTGCCAGCAGCTTACCCGGGGCCCCGCGGGGCGATGAGCAGTTCTTC
TRBJ2-3 | TRBV24-1 | . | few | CATSDPGATDTQYF | TGTGCCACCAGTGACCCGGGGGCCACAGATACGCAGTATTTT
TRBJ2-1 | TRBV19 | . | . | CASSGVSYNEQFF | TGTGCCAGTAGTGGAGTCAGCTACAATGAGCAGTTCTTC
TRBJ1-2 | TRBV7-2 | TRBD1 | . | CASSLVIRPGGNYGYTF | TGTGCCAGCAGCTTAGTTATTAGGCCAGGGGGGAACTATGGCTACACCTTC
TRBJ2-3 | TRBV6-2/TRBV6-3 | TRBD1 | many | CASSSGTGASDTQYF | TGTGCCAGCAGTTCCGGGACAGGGGCTTCAGATACGCAGTATTTT
TRBJ2-3 | TRBV7-9 | . | few | CASSPRGAKKDTQYF | TGTGCCAGCAGCCCACGCGGGGCCAAGAAAGATACGCAGTATTTT
TRBJ2-3 | TRBV20-1 | . | . | CSARGGLSPDTQYF | TGCAGTGCAAGAGGGGGTCTCTCCCCAGATACGCAGTATTTT
TRBJ1-1 | TRBV19 | TRBD1 | . | CASRQGAGTEAFF | TGTGCCAGTAGGCAGGGGGCAGGCACTGAAGCTTTCTTT
TRBJ1-6 | TRBV7-2 | . | . | CASSLGQLANSPLHF | TGTGCCAGCAGCTTAGGACAACTTGCTAATTCACCCCTCCACTTT
TRBJ2-3 | TRBV12-3/TRBV12-4 | TRBD2 | few | CASSLGRGGLTDTQYF | TGTGCCAGCAGTTTAGGGCGGGGGGGTCTCACAGATACGCAGTATTTT
TRBJ2-1 | TRBV28 | TRBD1 | . | CASRADRVNEQFF | TGTGCCAGCAGGGCAGACAGGGTAAATGAGCAGTTCTTC